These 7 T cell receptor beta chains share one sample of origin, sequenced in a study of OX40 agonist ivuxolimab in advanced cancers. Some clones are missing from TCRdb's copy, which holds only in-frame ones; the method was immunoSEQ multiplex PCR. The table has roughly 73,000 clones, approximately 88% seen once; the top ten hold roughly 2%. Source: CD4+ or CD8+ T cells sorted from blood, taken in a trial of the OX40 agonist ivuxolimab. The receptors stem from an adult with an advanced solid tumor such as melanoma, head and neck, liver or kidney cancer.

The DNA for the CDR3 is TGTGCCAGTAGTTACACATGGGGGGGCAATCAGCCCCAGCATTTT. Protein: CASSYTWGGNQPQHF. This rearrangement joins TRBV19 to TRBJ1-5; a weak D match, TRBD1 (5 bases). Deletions cut 5 bases from V and 2 bases from J, with 13 bases between. CDR1 and CDR2 (germline): LNHDA, SQIVND (reference sequence). There are 15 residues in the CDR3.

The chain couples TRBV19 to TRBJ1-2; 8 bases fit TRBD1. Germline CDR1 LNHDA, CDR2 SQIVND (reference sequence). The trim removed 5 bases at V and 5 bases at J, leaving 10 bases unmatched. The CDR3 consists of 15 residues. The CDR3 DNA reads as TGTGCCAGTAGTGCCTCCCAGGGGGCGCGATATGGCTACACCTTC. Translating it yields CASSASQGARYGYTF.

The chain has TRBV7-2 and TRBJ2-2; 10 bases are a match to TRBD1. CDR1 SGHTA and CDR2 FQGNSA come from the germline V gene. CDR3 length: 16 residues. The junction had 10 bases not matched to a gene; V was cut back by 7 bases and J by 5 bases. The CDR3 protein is CASNFWTGGRTGELFF. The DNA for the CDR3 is TGTGCCAGCAACTTCTGGACAGGGGGAAGGACCGGGGAGCTGTTTTTT.

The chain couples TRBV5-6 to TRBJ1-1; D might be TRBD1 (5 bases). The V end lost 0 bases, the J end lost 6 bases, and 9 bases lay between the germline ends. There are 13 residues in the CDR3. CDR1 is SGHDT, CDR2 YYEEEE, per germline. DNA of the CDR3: TGTGCCAGCAGCTTGGCGGGGGTTCCTGAAGCTTTCTTT. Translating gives CASSLAGVPEAFF.

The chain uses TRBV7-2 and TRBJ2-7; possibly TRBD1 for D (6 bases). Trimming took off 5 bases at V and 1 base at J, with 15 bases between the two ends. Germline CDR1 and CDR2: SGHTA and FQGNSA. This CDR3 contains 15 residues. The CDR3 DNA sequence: TGTGCCAGCAGCCCCCCTGGGGGCCGGTCCTACGAGCAGTACTTC. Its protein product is CASSPPGGRSYEQYF.

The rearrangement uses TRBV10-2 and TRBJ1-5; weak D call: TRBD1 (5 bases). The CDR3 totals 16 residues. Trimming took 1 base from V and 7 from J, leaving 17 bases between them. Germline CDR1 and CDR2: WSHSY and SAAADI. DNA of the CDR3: TGCGCCAGCAGTGAGTTCAGAAATACATGGGGCCAGCCCCAGCATTTT. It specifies CASSEFRNTWGQPQHF.

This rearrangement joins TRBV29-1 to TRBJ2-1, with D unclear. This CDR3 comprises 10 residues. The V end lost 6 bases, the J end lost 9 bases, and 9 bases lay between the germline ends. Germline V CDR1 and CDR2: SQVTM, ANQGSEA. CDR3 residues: CSVAEGEQFF. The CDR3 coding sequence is TGCAGCGTCGCGGAAGGTGAGCAGTTCTTC.